These T cell receptor beta chains were read from a single sample in a study of blood T cell repertoires in COVID-19. Assay used: immunoSEQ multiplex PCR; TCRdb lists only in-frame clones, some missing. Of hundreds of thousands of clones in the sample, roughly 89% are singletons; the top ten hold around 8.9%. The sequencing input was PBMCs or T cells enriched from blood (not recorded which). The receptor set was obtained from a woman aged 18-29 years who had recovered from COVID-19. CDR3s leave out the opening cysteine and the closing phenylalanine or tryptophan. Where a row states a size, it is once, few, many or the class of an expanded clone; other rows omit it.

V	J	size	CDR3
TRBV21-1	TRBJ1-4	NA	ATPPSRGLRNEKLF
TRBV27	TRBJ2-7	NA	ASSPRWSRGTYEQY
TRBV19	TRBJ1-1	NA	ASSTGTGGKLDTEAF
TRBV11-2	TRBJ1-1	NA	ASSLGQLMNTEAF
TRBV19	TRBJ2-5	once	ASSIRQEETQY
TRBV6-1	TRBJ1-2	NA	ASSERGYGYT
TRBV9	TRBJ2-2	NA	ASSVGGGTGELF
TRBV20-1	TRBJ1-4	NA	SATDREEL
TRBV2	TRBJ2-6	NA	ASSDGSLVRASSGANVLT
TRBV12-3/TRBV12-4	TRBJ2-5	NA	ASSLGRGETQY
TRBV5-8	TRBJ1-1	NA	ASSLDGQGRRG
TRBV6-5	TRBJ2-7	NA	ASSYSLAGAYEQY
TRBV6-5	TRBJ1-4	NA	ASRTTGDGEKLF
TRBV6-2/TRBV6-3	TRBJ2-7	NA	ASSYSRDTSSYEQY
TRBV9	TRBJ1-1	NA	ASSAQGRTEAF
TRBV5-1	TRBJ2-2	NA	ASSLEAHTGELF
TRBV18	TRBJ1-1	NA	ASSRDRGLWNTEAF
TRBV19	TRBJ2-7	NA	ASSIGGGSYEQY
TRBV11-1	TRBJ2-3	NA	ASRALTGTGSDTQY
TRBV7-9	TRBJ2-3	NA	ASSPDSKDTQY
TRBV5-6	TRBJ2-1	NA	ASSPNTKSYNEQF
TRBV5-4	TRBJ1-5	NA	ASSLVPDQPQH
TRBV4-2	TRBJ2-3	NA	ASSPGGRYTQY
TRBV19	TRBJ1-2	NA	ASSIDSGYGYT